This T cell receptor (beta chain) was identified during a study of OX40 agonist ivuxolimab in advanced cancers. Background on the study: Given to patients was ivuxolimab, an agonistic anti-OX40 (CD134) antibody. Of the patients, three showed partial responses, one with hepatocellular carcinoma and two with cutaneous melanoma. Findings of the study overall: Patients with a partial response at 0.1-3.0 mg/kg had among the lowest clonal expansion.

Germline CDR1 is SGHTA and CDR2 is FQGNSA. V was shortened by 2 bases and J by 7 bases, with 15 bases between the two germline ends. The CDR3 length is 15 residues. TCRdb's table, derived via immunoSEQ multiplex PCR, lists solely in-frame clones and lacks some. Seen here are fewer than 90,000 clones, 90% to 95% observed once, and the top ten hold about 2.5%. Autoimmune disease history or systemic immunosuppression disqualified patients. Comments on this clone: The target antigen is unknown.

The sequence derives from an adult with an advanced solid tumor such as melanoma, head and neck, liver or kidney cancer. The V gene is TRBV7-2, the J gene TRBJ2-1; D could derive from TRBD1 or TRBD2 (6 bases each). Sample: CD4+ or CD8+ T cells sorted from blood, taken in a trial of the OX40 agonist ivuxolimab. The DNA of the CDR3 is TGTGCCAGCAGCTTATCGGGGGCGTTTAGGAATGAGCAGTTCTTC. It yields the protein CASSLSGAFRNEQFF.